This T cell receptor (beta chain) emerged from a study of CD8+CD57+ T cells in acquired aplastic anemia. Genomic DNA served as template for TCR beta VDJ and CDR3 profiling. TCRdb used MiXCR to reprocess the reads, holding one entry per CDR3 protein. The sample has 150,000 to 200,000 distinct CDR3 sequences, roughly 64% seen once. The V gene end was trimmed by 3 bases and the J gene end by 8 bases; junction bases not matched to a gene: 12. In germline, CDR1 is PRHDT, CDR2 FYEKMQ (reference sequence). The CDR3 contains 16 residues. There are many counts of this clonotype. The V call is TRBV13, the J call TRBJ1-5, with 8 positions matching TRBD1. This clonotype originated in a human donor with severe aplastic anemia or a healthy control (not recorded which). Input material: sorted CD4+, CD8+, or CD8+CD57+ T cells (not recorded which) from PBMCs. The DNA for the CDR3 is TGTGCCAGCAGCTTCAGCCGGGACAGGCTTAGCGAGCCCCAGCATTTT. This translates into CASSFSRDRLSEPQHF. Full variable domain (outside the CDR3, taken from reference TRBV13 and TRBJ1-5): AAGVIQSPRHLIKEKRETATLKCYPIPRHDTVYWYQQGPGQDPQFLISFYEKMQSDKGSIPDRFSAQQFSDYHSELNMSSLELGDSALYFCASSFSRDRLSEPQHFGDGTRLSIL.